Presented here are 22 T cell receptor beta chains from one specimen sequenced in a study of blood T cell repertoires in COVID-19 (TCRdb year 2020). Libraries were prepared through the immunoSEQ multiplex PCR assay. TCRdb provides this immuneACCESS table in a form limited to in-frame rearrangements. Some clones are lacking; in checked studies, under half of them reflect an unresolved V gene, and why the rest are absent is not known. This sample holds some 200,000 clones; approximately 80% were observed only once. Approximately 9% of the sample belongs to the ten largest clones. The sample was PBMCs or T cells enriched from blood (not recorded which). The receptors stem from a woman between 45 and 65 years old with acute COVID-19.

The chain links TRBV10-3 to TRBJ1-2; D ambiguous. The CDR3 runs 12 residues. Between the trimmed V and J ends, which lost 2 bases and 6 bases, there was a span of 7 bases. Germline V gene sequence: CDR1 ENHRY, CDR2 SYGVKD. The CDR3 bases are TGTGCCATCAGTGAGCGGGAGAATGGCTACACCTTC. This codes for CAISERENGYTF.

The count of this clone is one. The CDR3 sequence: CSVGGQGRNEQYF. In nucleotides, the CDR3 is TGCAGCGTCGGAGGACAGGGTAGGAACGAGCAGTACTTC. The gene calls are TRBV29-1 and TRBJ2-7, with 8 bases lining up with TRBD1. J was trimmed by 5 bases and V by 6 bases; bases with no gene match: 9. This CDR3 comprises 13 residues. Per the germline V gene, CDR1 is SQVTM and CDR2 is ANQGSEA.

CDR3 amino acids: CASSWIPGPEETQYF. CDR3 DNA: TGCGCCAGCAGCTGGATTCCAGGGCCTGAAGAGACCCAGTACTTC. The genes are TRBV5-1 and TRBJ2-5; possibly TRBD1 for D (5 bases). V shed 3 bases and J shed 3 bases, with 15 bases lying between them. Germline assignment: CDR1 SGHRS and CDR2 YFSETQ. This CDR3 contains 15 residues.

The chain couples TRBV5-1 to TRBJ1-3; D gene ambiguous. The V and J ends lost 2 bases and 3 bases respectively, with 9 bases between them. The CDR3 is 14 residues long. Germline V CDR1 and CDR2: SGHRS, YFSETQ. CDR3 protein: CASSLTVFGNTIYF. The DNA for the CDR3 is TGCGCCAGCAGCTTAACAGTCTTTGGAAACACCATATATTTT.

The chain joins TRBV28 to TRBJ2-5, with D perhaps matching TRBD2 (6 bases). CDR3 length: 15 residues. V was clipped by 10 bases and J by 2 bases, with 20 bases between them. The germline V gene encodes CDR1 MDHEN and CDR2 SYDVKM. CDR3 residues: CATKDRRGVQETQYF. The CDR3 DNA sequence: TGTGCCACGAAGGACCGGAGGGGAGTACAAGAGACCCAGTACTTC.

This chain joins TRBV10-3 and TRBJ2-3, with TRBD1 as a possible D gene (6 bases). CDR1 ENHRY and CDR2 SYGVKD come from the germline V gene. This CDR3 is built from 15 residues. V dropped 6 bases and J dropped 0 bases, with 13 bases sitting between them. CDR3 bases: TGTGCCATCAGCGGAAGGGACACTAGCACAGATACGCAGTATTTT. Amino acids: CAISGRDTSTDTQYF.

The chain joins TRBV14 to TRBJ2-1, with 7 positions matching TRBD2. In germline, CDR1 is SGHDN, CDR2 FVKESK. V lost 0 bases to trimming and J lost 9 bases; unmatched junction nucleotides: 8. The CDR3 extends over 15 amino acids. The CDR3 protein is CASSQDWSGKGEQFF. The CDR3 region has the DNA TGTGCCAGCAGCCAAGATTGGAGCGGGAAAGGTGAGCAGTTCTTC.

A remark on this clone: Other DNA sequences in the same sample also yield this CDR3. This chain joins TRBV7-2 and TRBJ2-7, with 9 bases lining up with TRBD2. The germline V gene encodes CDR1 SGHTA and CDR2 FQGNSA. The V and J ends lost 3 bases and 2 bases, in that order; junction bases with no gene match: 2. This CDR3 spans 14 amino acids. Here the CDR3 DNA reads TGTGCCAGCAGCTTTAGCGGGGGTGCCTACGAGCAGTACTTC. Its translation: CASSFSGGAYEQYF.

This clone was observed a few times. The gene calls are TRBV5-6 and TRBJ2-7; TRBD2 might be the D (5 bases). V gave up 6 bases and J gave up 5 bases, with 18 bases separating them. The germline gives CDR1 SGHDT, CDR2 YYEEEE. The CDR3 spans 14 residues. CDR3 sequence (DNA): TGTGCCAGCACCCTCGGGGTGGGGAACCACGAGCAGTACTTC. This translates into CASTLGVGNHEQYF.

The CDR3 region has the DNA TGTGCCAGCAGCGTAGCACTATTCACAGATACGCAGTATTTT. The encoded protein is CASSVALFTDTQYF. The V gene is TRBV9, the J gene TRBJ2-3; no clear D. The CDR3 is 14 residues long. V was trimmed by 0 bases and J by 2 bases, leaving 7 bases between them. The germline gives CDR1 SGDLS, CDR2 YYNGEE.

This sequence joins TRBV7-2 and TRBJ1-2; no reliable D call. CDR3 size: 14 residues. Germline V gene lookup returns CDR1 SGHTA and CDR2 FQGNSA. V lost 5 bases to trimming and J lost 7 bases, with 17 bases between them. This CDR3 reads CASSPARGIGGYTF. The CDR3 DNA is TGTGCCAGCAGCCCAGCACGGGGAATTGGTGGCTACACCTTC.

The gene calls are TRBV7-9 and TRBJ1-2; D unresolved. V shed 2 bases and J shed 5 bases, with 18 bases lying between them. This CDR3 has 16 residues. The germline gives CDR1 SEHNR, CDR2 FQNEAQ (reference sequence). The CDR3 protein is CASSLWRSADPYGYTF. The DNA for the CDR3 is TGTGCCAGCAGCTTATGGCGGAGCGCTGACCCTTATGGCTACACCTTC.

The rearrangement links TRBV5-8 to TRBJ2-1; 7 positions match TRBD2. Germline lookup yields CDR1 SGHTS and CDR2 YDEGEE. The length of the CDR3 is 15 residues. V trimming: 0 bases; J trimming: 7 bases; junction bases outside the gene matches: 7. The CDR3 loop reads CASSLAGRVYNEQFF. The CDR3 region has the DNA TGTGCCAGCAGCTTGGCGGGGAGGGTCTATAATGAGCAGTTCTTC.

The DNA for the CDR3 is TGTGCCAGCAGTGGTCCTATGGTGGTTTCACCCCTCCACTTT. Residues: CASSGPMVVSPLHF. The chain links TRBV2 to TRBJ1-6, with no clear D. This CDR3 has 14 residues. From germline, CDR1 is SNHLY and CDR2 FYNNEI. Trimming removed 4 bases at V and 9 bases at J, with 13 bases between. The full variable domain, rest sourced from reference TRBV2 and TRBJ1-6, is EPEVTQTPSHQVTQMGQEVILRCVPISNHLYFYWYRQILGQKVEFLVSFYNNEISEKSEIFDDQFSVERPDGSNFTLKIRSTKLEDSAMYFCASSGPMVVSPLHFGNGTRLTVT.

The chain recombines TRBV7-2 with TRBJ2-7; perhaps TRBD2 as D (5 bases). Germline-derived CDR1 and CDR2 are SGHTA and FQGNSA. CDR3 length equals 14 residues. Trimming shortened V by 6 bases and J by 4 bases, and 16 bases separated the two germline ends. The CDR3 DNA reads TGTGCCAGCAGTCTTGGACCCGGGAAATACGAGCAGTACTTC. Residues: CASSLGPGKYEQYF.

The chain links TRBV28 to TRBJ2-7, with 7 bases aligning to TRBD1. From germline, CDR1 is MDHEN and CDR2 SYDVKM. CDR3 size: 12 residues. V was clipped by 10 bases and J by 5 bases; unmatched bases: 8. The CDR3 sequence is CAIRQGPHEQYF. CDR3 bases: TGTGCCATTCGACAGGGACCCCACGAGCAGTACTTC. Full variable domain (missing parts from reference TRBV28 and TRBJ2-7): DVKVTQSSRYLVKRTGEKVFLECVQDMDHENMFWYRQDPGLGLRLIYFSYDVKMKEKGDIPEGYSVSREKKERFSLILESASTNQTSMYLCAIRQGPHEQYFGPGTRLTVT.

This clone was recorded a few times. V usage is TRBV7-8 and J usage is TRBJ1-5, with 9 bases matching TRBD1. V dropped 1 base and J dropped 3; count of bases not matched to a gene: 1. CDR3 size: 15 residues. Germline-derived CDR1 and CDR2 are SGHVS and FQNEAQ. The CDR3 nucleotides read TGTGCCAGCAGCTTAGGGGACAGGGACAATCAGCCCCAGCATTTT. Residues: CASSLGDRDNQPQHF.

The rearrangement uses TRBV3-1 (or the pseudogene TRBV3-2) and TRBJ1-1; D is uncertain. Germline lookup yields CDR1 LGHDT and CDR2 YNNKEL (reference sequence). There are 12 residues in the CDR3. The ends were cut back, 3 bases at V and 7 bases at J, with 9 bases in the middle. This CDR3 is CASSHSQVEAFF. Written as DNA, the CDR3 is TGTGCCAGCAGCCATAGTCAAGTTGAAGCTTTCTTT.

V usage is TRBV15 and J usage is TRBJ2-1; 7 bases map to TRBD1. The CDR3 runs to 16 residues. The trim removed 0 bases at V and 6 bases at J, leaving 8 bases unmatched. From germline, CDR1 is LNHNV and CDR2 YYDKDF (reference sequence). CDR3 loop: CATSRDKGQSGNEQFF. The CDR3, as DNA: TGTGCCACCAGCAGAGATAAGGGACAGTCGGGCAATGAGCAGTTCTTC.

The chain is built from TRBV14 and TRBJ1-1; a weak D match, TRBD1 (6 bases). CDR3 length: 16 residues. CDR1 is SGHDN and CDR2 is FVKESK in the germline V gene. Deletions cut 1 base from V and 2 bases from J, with 14 bases between. CDR3 region: CASSQVARTENTEAFF. In DNA form, the CDR3 reads TGTGCCAGCAGCCAAGTGGCCCGGACAGAAAACACTGAAGCTTTCTTT.

The genes are TRBV3-1 (or the pseudogene TRBV3-2) and TRBJ1-2; D gene uncertain. Trimming took 4 bases from V and 4 from J, leaving 13 bases between them. This CDR3 spans 14 amino acids. CDR1 and CDR2 from the germline V gene are LGHDT and YNNKEL (reference sequence). CDR3 nucleotide sequence: TGTGCCAGCAGCCCTCTAGAGGGAGGCTATGGCTACACCTTC. It translates to CASSPLEGGYGYTF.

V and J are TRBV5-1 and TRBJ1-4; D gene ambiguous. Trimming removed 8 bases from V and 6 bases from J, with 14 bases in between. This CDR3 spans 13 amino acids. Germline values: CDR1 SGHRS, CDR2 YFSETQ. Here the CDR3 reads CASSRRFDEKLFF. In DNA, the CDR3 is TGCGCCAGTTCCAGGCGTTTCGATGAAAAACTGTTTTTT.